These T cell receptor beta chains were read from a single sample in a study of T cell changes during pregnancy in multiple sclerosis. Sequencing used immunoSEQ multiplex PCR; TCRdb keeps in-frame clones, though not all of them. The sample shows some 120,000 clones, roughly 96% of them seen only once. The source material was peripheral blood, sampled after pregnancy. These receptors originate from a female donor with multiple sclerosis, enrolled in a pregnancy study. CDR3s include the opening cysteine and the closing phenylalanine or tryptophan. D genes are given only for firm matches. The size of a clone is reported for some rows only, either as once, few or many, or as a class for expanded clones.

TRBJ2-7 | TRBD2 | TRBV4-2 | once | TGTGCCAGCAGCCAAGAGAGGCTAGCGGGAAACCACGAGCAGTACTTC | CASSQERLAGNHEQYF
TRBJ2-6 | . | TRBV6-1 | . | TGTGCCACCCCTGGGGGCCCTGGGGCCAACGTCCTGACTTTC | CATPGGPGANVLTF
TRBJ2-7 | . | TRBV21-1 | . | TGTGCCAGCAGCAAAGACAGGCAGAGCTCCTACGAGCAGTACTTC | CASSKDRQSSYEQYF
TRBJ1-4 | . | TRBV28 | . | TGTGCCAGCAGTTTCCCCCGACAGGCGAATAATGAAAAACTGTTTTTT | CASSFPRQANNEKLFF
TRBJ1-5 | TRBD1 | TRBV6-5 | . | TGTGCCAGCAGATTACAGGGGGGCGGTCAGCCCCAGCATTTT | CASRLQGGGQPQHF
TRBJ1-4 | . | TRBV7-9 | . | TGTGCCAGCAGCTTAAAGGCCAGGGATAGGTCTGCAACTAATGAAAAACTGTTTTTT | CASSLKARDRSATNEKLFF
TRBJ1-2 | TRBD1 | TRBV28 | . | TGTGCCAGCGAAGGAGCAGGGGGCGTTTATGGCTACACCTTC | CASEGAGGVYGYTF
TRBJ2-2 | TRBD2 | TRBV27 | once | TGTGCCAGCAGTTTCGGGGGGTCGGGGGAGCTGTTTTTT | CASSFGGSGELFF
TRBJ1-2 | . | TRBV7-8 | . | TGTGCCAGCAGCTTATTAGCTCCCAGCTATGGCTACACCTTC | CASSLLAPSYGYTF
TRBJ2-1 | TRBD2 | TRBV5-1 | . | TGCGCCAGCAGCTTTCCGGGACTAGCGGGAGGGACGTACAATGAGCAGTTCTTC | CASSFPGLAGGTYNEQFF
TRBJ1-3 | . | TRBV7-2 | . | TGTGCCAGCAGCTCTGGACAGTACGGAAACACCATATATTTT | CASSSGQYGNTIYF
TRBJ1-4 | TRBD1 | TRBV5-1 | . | TGCGCCAGCAGCTTGGGGGACAGGGGGCTGTCTAATGAAAAACTGTTTTTT | CASSLGDRGLSNEKLFF
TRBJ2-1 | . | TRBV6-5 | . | TGTGCCAGCAGTTTCCACCAGACTGGTGAGCAGTTCTTC | CASSFHQTGEQFF
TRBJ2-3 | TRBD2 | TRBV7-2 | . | TGTGCCAGCAGCTTAGTACTAGCGAGCCCCACAGATACGCAGTATTTT | CASSLVLASPTDTQYF
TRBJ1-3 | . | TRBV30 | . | TGTGCCTGGAGTATCGGGGTGGCAGGAAACACCATATATTTT | CAWSIGVAGNTIYF
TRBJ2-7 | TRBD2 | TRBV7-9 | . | TGTGCCAGCAGCTTAGATCCCCCTGGCGGGAGGACCTCCTACGAGCAGTACTTC | CASSLDPPGGRTSYEQYF
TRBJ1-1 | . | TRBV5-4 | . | TGTGCCAGCAGCTTGGTCCGAGGGAACACTGAAGCTTTCTTT | CASSLVRGNTEAFF
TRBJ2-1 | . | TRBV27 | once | TGTGCCAGCAGTTTATGGGCTAGCAAGGGGGCCTACAATGAGCAGTTCTTC | CASSLWASKGAYNEQFF
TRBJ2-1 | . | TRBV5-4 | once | TGTGCCAGCAGCCCCGAGGGGACTCCAGAGAGGGAGCAGTTCTTC | CASSPEGTPEREQFF
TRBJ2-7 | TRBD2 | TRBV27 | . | TGTGCCAGCAGGCTAGCGGGAGGGGCCTACGAGCAGTACTTC | CASRLAGGAYEQYF
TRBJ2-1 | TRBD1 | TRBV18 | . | TGTGCCAGCTCACCACAGGCACCTAATCCGACAGGGGGCGCGTACAATGAGCAGTTCTTC | CASSPQAPNPTGGAYNEQFF
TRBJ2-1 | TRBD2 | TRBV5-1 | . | TGCGCCAGCAGCTCGGACAGGGGGCCGGGACTAGCGGGAGTAGGAGGCAATGAGCAGTTCTTC | CASSSDRGPGLAGVGGNEQFF
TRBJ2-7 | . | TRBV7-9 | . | TGTGCCAGCAGCTCCCTACAGGAATCGACCTACGAGCAGTACTTC | CASSSLQESTYEQYF
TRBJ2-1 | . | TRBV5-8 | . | TGTGCCAGCAGCCTTCTGGAAGGACTCTCCTCCAATGAGCAGTTCTTC | CASSLLEGLSSNEQFF
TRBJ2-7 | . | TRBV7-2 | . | TGTGCCAGCAGCTTAGATCCCGGTTCCTACGAGCAGTACTTC | CASSLDPGSYEQYF
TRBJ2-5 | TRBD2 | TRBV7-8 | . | TGTGCCAGCAGCTCTCTGGTGGGACTAGCGGGAGCCAGGCAAGAGACCCAGTACTTC | CASSSLVGLAGARQETQYF
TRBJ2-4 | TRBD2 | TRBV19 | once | TGTGCCAGTAGTATACGGGAGGCCCGAGGGAAAAACATTCAGTACTTC | CASSIREARGKNIQYF
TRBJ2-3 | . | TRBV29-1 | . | TGCAGCGTGGTGCCGAACTCAGATACGCAGTATTTT | CSVVPNSDTQYF
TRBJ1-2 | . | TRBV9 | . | TGTGCCAGCGCCGGTGGGGGGGCAACCGCCATTCTCGGGGGCTACACCTTC | CASAGGGATAILGGYTF
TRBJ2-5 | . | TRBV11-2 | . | TGTGCCAGCAGCCCCCCCTCCGGGGAGACCCAGTACTTC | CASSPPSGETQYF
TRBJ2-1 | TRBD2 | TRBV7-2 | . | TGTGCCAGCAGCTTCTCCGGGACTACCAATGAGCAGTTCTTC | CASSFSGTTNEQFF